This T cell receptor (beta chain) appears in the sequencing data of a study of CD8 T cells in Susac syndrome. Study observations and caveats: As the study acknowledged, the number of individuals in its TCR sequencing and HLA analysis was relatively small.

Concerning this clonotype: The antigen remains undetermined. One end of the junction is discordant with germline, which a read error may explain.

The authors reverse transcribed roughly 0.5 to 1 ug RNA with random hexamers. The amplification used immunoSEQ multiplex PCR on TCR beta CDR3; it spanned 54 Vbeta and 13 Jbeta. TCRdb independently ran MiXCR on the immunoSEQ multiplex PCR reads; one entry per CDR3 protein. The profile shows 300,000 to 350,000 distinct CDR3 sequences, 90% to 95% of them singletons. The germline gives CDR1 KGHSH, CDR2 LQKENI. CDR3 length equals 15 residues. The multiple sclerosis controls consisted of treatment-naive patients with relapsing-remitting disease, either stable or active. It was negative isolation that provided the CD8+ and CD4+ T cells, whereas TEMRA cells were enriched by FACS.

J is TRBJ2-7 and V is TRBV18, with D possibly called TRBD1 or TRBD2 (7 bases each). The sequenced material came from CD4+ T cells from PBMCs. This clonotype was obtained from a human donor with multiple sclerosis. The CDR3 is CAISPGGGGTYEQYF. CDR3 bases: TGTGCCATCTCACCTGGGGGAGGGGGCACCTACGAGCAGTACTTC.